The clone carrying this T cell receptor (beta chain) was seen just once. Only in-frame clones appear in the TCRdb table, and some are missing; sequencing was by immunoSEQ multiplex PCR. The table records 80,000 to 100,000 clones, over 85% of them present only once. Germline CDR1 reads MNHEY; CDR2 reads SVGEGT. The CDR3 contains 16 residues. Unmatched junction bases numbered 5, after V lost 4 bases and J lost 8 bases. This sample was included in a study of control samples from healthy donors and cancer patients. The receptor's source is a human donor in good health. The donor label of this sample is uncertain. The sample comprised blood. V gene TRBV6-2 or TRBV6-3 combines with J gene TRBJ2-1; 16 bases fit TRBD2. This chain's CDR3 is CASSSPGLAGGYEQFF. As DNA, the CDR3 is TGTGCCAGCAGTTCCCCGGGACTAGCGGGGGGGTATGAGCAGTTCTTC.